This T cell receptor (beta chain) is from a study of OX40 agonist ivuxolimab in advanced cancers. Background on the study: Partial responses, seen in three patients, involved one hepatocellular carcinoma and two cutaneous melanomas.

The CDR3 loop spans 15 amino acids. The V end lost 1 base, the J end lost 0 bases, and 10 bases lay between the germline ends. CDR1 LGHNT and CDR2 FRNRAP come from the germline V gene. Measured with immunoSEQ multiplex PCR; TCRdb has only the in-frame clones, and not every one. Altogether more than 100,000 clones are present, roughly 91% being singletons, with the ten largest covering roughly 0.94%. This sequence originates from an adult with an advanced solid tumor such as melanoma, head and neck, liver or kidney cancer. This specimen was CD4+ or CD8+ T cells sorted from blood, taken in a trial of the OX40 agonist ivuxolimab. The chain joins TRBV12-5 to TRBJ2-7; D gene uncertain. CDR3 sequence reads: CASGLASWSSYEQYF. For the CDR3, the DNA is TGTGCTAGTGGTTTGGCTTCCTGGAGCTCCTACGAGCAGTACTTC.